The 12 T cell receptor beta chains below all came from one sample that was sequenced in a study of cytotoxic CD8 clonotypes in ibrutinib-treated CLL (dated by TCRdb to about 2021). Libraries were built with the immunoSEQ multiplex PCR assay. Sourced from immuneACCESS, this table was stored by TCRdb with only in-frame sequences that have V and J called. A share of the clones is absent; for the studies checked, an unresolved V gene accounts for under half, and the remainder has no known explanation. The sample yields 200,000 to 250,000 clones; 79% were counted once. The ten largest make up about an eighth of the sample. The time point label, read with the paper, signifies: roughly 12 months on ibrutinib. Sequencing used PBMCs, obtained after 12 months of ibrutinib treatment. The receptors were gathered from a human donor with chronic lymphocytic leukemia.

This chain joins TRBV18 and TRBJ1-5, with D maybe TRBD1 (5 bases). V dropped 2 bases and J dropped 3 bases, with 14 bases sitting between them. The CDR3 runs to 16 residues. The germline V gene encodes CDR1 KGHSH and CDR2 LQKENI. The CDR3 spells CASSPSEQAHNQPQHF. CDR3 DNA: TGTGCCAGCTCACCATCTGAACAGGCCCACAATCAGCCCCAGCATTTT.

The chain couples TRBV6-1 to TRBJ2-7; 9 nucleotides align to TRBD1. V gave up 7 bases and J gave up 2 bases; unmatched junction bases: 3. Germline assignment: CDR1 MNHNS and CDR2 SASEGT. The CDR3 has 13 amino acids. The CDR3 here is CASKTGGPYEQYF. In nucleotides, the CDR3 is TGTGCCAGCAAGACAGGGGGTCCCTACGAGCAGTACTTC.

This sequence joins TRBV19 and TRBJ1-1, with D possibly being TRBD1 (5 bases). Trimming stripped 5 bases from V and 5 bases from J, with 6 bases between. CDR3 length: 11 residues. Looked up from germline, CDR1 is LNHDA and CDR2 is SQIVND (reference sequence). CDR3 DNA: TGTGCCAGTAGTGGGGGGACTGAAGCTTTCTTT. The encoded protein is CASSGGTEAFF.

This clone was observed a handful of times. The chain joins TRBV7-9 to TRBJ1-2, with TRBD1 as a possible D gene (6 bases). V lost 5 bases and J 4 bases, leaving 8 bases between the germline ends. CDR1 SEHNR and CDR2 FQNEAQ come from the germline V gene (reference sequence). The CDR3 runs 12 residues. CDR3 residues: CASSEDSYGYTF. The CDR3 nucleotides are TGTGCCAGCAGCGAGGACAGCTATGGCTACACCTTC. The full variable domain, in which reference TRBV7-9 and TRBJ1-2 provide the parts outside the CDR3, is DTGVSQNPRHKITKRGQNVTFRCDPISEHNRLYWYRQTLGQGPEFLTYFQNEAQLEKSRLLSDRFSAERPKGSFSTLEIQRTEQGDSAMYLCASSEDSYGYTFGSGTRLTVV.

V usage is TRBV29-1 and J usage is TRBJ2-2, with 8 nucleotides matching TRBD2. This CDR3 is built from 12 residues. Germline CDR1 SQVTM, CDR2 ANQGSEA. V lost 4 bases to trimming and J lost 6 bases; unmatched junction nucleotides: 1. The CDR3 spells CSVGREAGELFF. CDR3 nucleotide sequence: TGCAGCGTTGGGCGGGAGGCCGGGGAGCTGTTTTTT.

The chain is built from TRBV5-4 and TRBJ2-1; D call uncertain. The CDR3 loop spans 15 amino acids. Trimming shortened V by 2 bases and J by 2 bases, and 11 bases separated the two germline ends. Germline CDR1 and CDR2: SGHNT and YYREEE (reference sequence). The CDR3 loop reads CASSFNIAPYNEQFF. CDR3 DNA sequence: TGTGCCAGCAGCTTTAATATAGCCCCCTACAATGAGCAGTTCTTC.

This rearrangement joins TRBV19 to TRBJ1-5, with a tentative D call TRBD1 (5 bases). The germline V and J ends were trimmed by 6 bases and 1 base, with 7 bases remaining between them. The germline V gene encodes CDR1 LNHDA and CDR2 SQIVND (reference sequence). This CDR3 is 13 amino acids long. CDR3 DNA sequence: TGTGCCAGTAGCGCAGGGAGCAATCAGCCCCAGCATTTT. This gives the protein CASSAGSNQPQHF.

CDR3 sequence: CASSSGGGSLWAFF. The CDR3 DNA reads TGTGCCAGCAGCTCTGGGGGTGGGTCCTTGTGGGCTTTCTTT. The V call is TRBV21-1, the J call TRBJ1-1. TRBV21-1 is a pseudogene locus. CDR3 length: 14 amino acids.

The J gene is TRBJ2-3, the V gene TRBV19; D is unclear. The CDR3 covers 14 residues. Germline V gene data show CDR1 as LNHDA and CDR2 as SQIVND (reference sequence). V lost 7 bases to trimming and J lost 2 bases, with 13 bases between them. CDR3 DNA: TGTGCCAGTAATGCGTTTGCGTCCACAGATACGCAGTATTTT. Its translation: CASNAFASTDTQYF.

This clone was counted at least ten times. V is TRBV20-1 and J is TRBJ1-1; maybe TRBD1 (6 bases). The CDR3 extends over 11 amino acids. Germline CDR1 is DFQATT and CDR2 is SNEGSKA (reference sequence). The CDR3 DNA reads TGCAGGGGGGCCTCGAACACTGAAGCTTTCTTT. It specifies CRGASNTEAFF.

The V call is TRBV6-1, the J call TRBJ1-5; D might be TRBD1 (6 bases). This CDR3 spans 14 amino acids. In germline, CDR1 is MNHNS, CDR2 SASEGT. Trimming cost V 8 bases and J 4 bases, with 15 bases left between them. The CDR3 region has the DNA TGTGCCAGCCGGACAGCAAGGCTGAATCAGCCCCAGCATTTT. It encodes CASRTARLNQPQHF.

This clone has a handful of counts. The chain couples TRBV5-1 to TRBJ2-1; the match to TRBD1 covers 7 bases. The ends lost 2 bases at V and 2 bases at J; junction bases unmatched: 4. The CDR3 spans 15 residues. CDR1 is SGHRS and CDR2 is YFSETQ in the germline V gene. Written as DNA, the CDR3 is TGCGCCAGCAGCTTCCGACAGGGCGCCTACAATGAGCAGTTCTTC. It translates to CASSFRQGAYNEQFF.